The clone carrying this T cell receptor beta chain has just a few counts. Its antigen is not identified. This entry belongs to a study of lung T cells in sarcoidosis with Löfgren's syndrome. Study-wide context: Bronchoalveolar lavage fluid in sarcoidosis accumulates CD4+ T cells. Study conclusions and caveats: Multiple Löfgren's syndrome patients reportedly shared TRAV12-1 and TRBV2 CDR3 motifs, suggesting public CD4+ TCRs.

V was pared by 2 bases and J by 5 bases, with 20 bases between. The CDR3 loop spans 16 amino acids. Germline CDR1 and CDR2: SQVTM and ANQGSEA. MiXCR, run by TCRdb on the reads, gives a single entry per CDR3 protein. The table shows about 19,000 distinct CDR3 sequences, with 20% to 25% occurring only once. The sample taken for sequencing was CD4+ T cells from bronchoalveolar lavage. J is TRBJ2-3 and V is TRBV29-1, with D possibly being TRBD2 (5 bases). The sequence was collected from a human donor with sarcoidosis (Löfgren's syndrome or another form), or a control subject (not recorded which). CDR3 protein: CSVESTRGQGGDTQYF. DNA of the CDR3: TGCAGCGTTGAATCCACCCGCGGGCAAGGAGGAGATACGCAGTATTTT.